This T cell receptor (beta chain) was recorded in a study of Graves' ophthalmopathy and Graves' hyperthyroidism. Only newly diagnosed hyperthyroidism patients aged 18 to 65, with under 2 months' duration, were enrolled. RNA served as the template for amplifying TCR beta CDR3 regions. RT-PCR in the first round used HTBI primers; a second-round multiplex PCR followed. From the multiplex PCR reads, TCRdb called clonotypes with MiXCR, one entry per CDR3 protein. The sample shows about 1.2 million distinct CDR3 sequences, about two fifths of them seen only once. This receptor was taken from an adult man with Graves' hyperthyroidism. Sequenced sample: peripheral blood or thyroid tissue (not recorded which).

The CDR3 is CASSSHVGDQPQHF. The CDR3 coding sequence is TGTGCCAGCAGTTCCCATGTGGGAGATCAGCCCCAGCATTTT. V gene TRBV5-5 combines with J gene TRBJ1-5; no firm D call. CDR3 length: 14 amino acids. Trimming took 5 bases from V and 5 from J, leaving 14 bases between them. Germline V gene data show CDR1 as SGHKS and CDR2 as YYEKEE (reference sequence).